The TCR beta chain described here comes from a study of T-cell memory formation after mild COVID-19. General study points: Clones contracting over day 15 to 85 were CD4/CD8 balanced, with later expanders leaning CD4+.

As to this clonotype: Its target is unknown.

Germline CDR1 is MNHEY and CDR2 is SVGAGI. V was trimmed by 3 bases and J by 5 bases, leaving 8 bases between them. The CDR3 totals 13 residues. MiXCR, run by TCRdb on the 5' RACE reads, gives a single entry per CDR3 protein. The table records about 320,000 distinct CDR3 sequences, about 13% of them present only once. V gene TRBV6-5 combines with J gene TRBJ1-5; D is uncertain. Material for sequencing was PBMCs or a T cell subset sorted from them (not recorded which). The sequence derives from a man between 18 and 35 years old who had mild COVID-19 (a few samples of this study predate the infection). Cell type and time point are not known. CDR3 amino acids: CASSYTPDQPQHF. The CDR3 DNA sequence: TGTGCCAGCAGTTATACCCCGGATCAGCCCCAGCATTTT.